This paragraph covers one T cell receptor (beta chain) sequence. The data stem from a study of cytomegalovirus exposure and HLA in healthy donors. Whole-study context: Among the 398 genotyped donors, around 85% were placed in the Caucasian-associated ancestry cluster.

With 60 Vbeta and 13 Jbeta primers, the PCR was carried out. Only in-frame clones appear in the TCRdb table, and some are missing; sequencing was by immunoSEQ multiplex PCR. The sample gives approximately 140,000 clones, over 65% of which show up once; about 13% is in the top ten. The germline V gene has CDR1 LNHDA and CDR2 SQIVND (reference sequence). The CDR3 extends over 16 amino acids. V lost 3 bases and J lost 4; bases outside the gene matches: 8. The chain combines TRBV19 with TRBJ2-3; 9 nucleotides match TRBD2. The receptor was isolated from a man between 35 and 55 years old in good health and CMV-seropositive. The sequenced sample was PBMCs. The CDR3 coding sequence is TGTGCCAGTAGTATGAGCCAAGCGGGAGGTTCAGATACGCAGTATTTT. It encodes CASSMSQAGGSDTQYF.